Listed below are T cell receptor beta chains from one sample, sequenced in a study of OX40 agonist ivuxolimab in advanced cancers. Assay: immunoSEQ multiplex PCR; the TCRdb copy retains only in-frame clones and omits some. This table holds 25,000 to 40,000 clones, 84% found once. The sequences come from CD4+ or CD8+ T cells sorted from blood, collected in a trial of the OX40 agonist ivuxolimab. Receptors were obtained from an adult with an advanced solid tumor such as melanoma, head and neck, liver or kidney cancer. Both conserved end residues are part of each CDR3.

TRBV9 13 CASSGQGVYEQYF
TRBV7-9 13 CASSLGTTYGYTF
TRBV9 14 CASSFILAGDEQFF
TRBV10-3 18 CAISLPGPPSLSYNEQFF
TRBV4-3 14 CASSARATNTEAFF
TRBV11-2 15 CASSPRGGGESEQYF
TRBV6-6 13 CAVGRSSYNEQFF
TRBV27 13 CASSFRGFGGYTF
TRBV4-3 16 CASSPGAGKNTDTQYF
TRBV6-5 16 CASSYSGTGDSYEQYF
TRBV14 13 CASSRGRSYEQYF
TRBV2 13 CASSTGGGTEAFF
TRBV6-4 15 CASSPRETGANVLTF
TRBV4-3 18 CASSQDPKGSGLDNEQFF
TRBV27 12 CASSRSGTEAFF
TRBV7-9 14 CASSEVTGDTEAFF
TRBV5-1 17 CASTNFPGQGAWDEQFF
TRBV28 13 CASSLSLHQPQHF
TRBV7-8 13 CASSLEARSEQFF
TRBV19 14 CASSPDTTSYEQYF
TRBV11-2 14 CASSGLAGEYEQYF
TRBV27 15 CASSEDRGRADTQYF
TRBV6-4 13 CASTWTPNYGYTF
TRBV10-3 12 CAITSGGREQFF
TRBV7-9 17 CASKIQGGFLKNTEAFF
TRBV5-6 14 CASSLEQSNYGYTF
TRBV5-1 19 CASSWGTHGLAGNFYEQYF
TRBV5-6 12 CASSLERNEQFF
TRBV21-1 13 CASSHSGPTEAFF
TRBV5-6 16 CASSYGTSGRYNEQFF
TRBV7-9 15 CASSQDGQGSYGYTF
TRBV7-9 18 CASSLQITSGATGEKLFF
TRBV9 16 CASSVGRMGANEKLFF
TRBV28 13 CASSLSDSYGYTF
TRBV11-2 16 CASSLVGGAEVYGYTF
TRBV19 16 CASSIEASGSGDEQYF
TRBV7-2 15 CASSIRQGATYEQYF
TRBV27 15 CASSSGTGVTGELFF
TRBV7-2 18 CASSLGTSGILGTGELFF
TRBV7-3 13 CASSSPYTGELFF
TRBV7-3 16 CASSSGLAGSYNEQFF
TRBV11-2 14 CASSTGTTFAEQYF
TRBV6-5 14 CASSYSPNTGELFF
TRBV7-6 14 CASSLRYLGNEQFF
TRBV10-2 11 CAIQGTYEQYF
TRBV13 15 CASSRRQGPSNEQFF
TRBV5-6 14 CASSLGSLPYEQYF
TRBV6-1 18 CASSEPGRTSSGANVLTF
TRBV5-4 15 CASSLGVDSNQPQHF
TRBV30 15 CAWSRGADSNQPQHF
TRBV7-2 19 CASSSIASFSGRAAFEQYF
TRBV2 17 CASPSGQAISMNTEAFF
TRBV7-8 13 CASRSVERETQYF
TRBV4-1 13 CASRGGPTDTQYF
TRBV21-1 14 CASSKRGHNYGYTF
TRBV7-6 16 CASSPGRPKGSAEAFF
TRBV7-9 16 CASSQNIAGVEREQFF
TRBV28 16 CASSSPPTSGAGEQYF